One and the same sample provided the 23 T cell receptor beta chains below, sequenced in a study of blood T cells in healthy people across ages. A J-beta primer mix and a sample-barcoded 5' primer were used in a second PCR of about 7 to 12 cycles. From the 5' RACE reads, TCRdb called clonotypes with MiXCR, one entry per CDR3 protein. The sample gives some 900,000 distinct CDR3 sequences, about 48% of which show up once; 13% is in the top ten. What was sequenced was blood. These receptors came from a man under 40 in good health.

The V call is TRBV6-2 or TRBV6-3, the J call TRBJ2-7; D assignment may be TRBD1 or TRBD2 (5 bases each). V lost 6 bases and J lost 4, with 13 bases in between. Germline lookup yields CDR1 MNHEY and CDR2 SVGEGT. The CDR3 extends over 13 amino acids. CDR3 DNA: TGTGCCAGCAGGCCCGGGACGACATACGAGCAGTACTTC. Protein: CASRPGTTYEQYF.

The chain is built from TRBV7-2 and TRBJ1-6; unclear D gene. The CDR3 extends over 15 amino acids. Germline loops: CDR1 SGHTA, CDR2 FQGNSA. V lost 3 bases and J lost 7, with 13 bases in between. The CDR3: CASSFSHSANSPLHF. The CDR3, as DNA: TGTGCCAGCAGCTTTTCCCACAGCGCGAATTCACCCCTCCACTTT.

This rearrangement joins TRBV7-2 to TRBJ2-3, with D perhaps being TRBD1 or TRBD2 (5 bases each). Germline lookup yields CDR1 SGHTA and CDR2 FQGNSA. This CDR3 spans 14 amino acids. V lost 4 bases, J lost 4 bases, and 12 bases lay in between. Here the CDR3 reads CASSSGRVPDTQYF. The CDR3, as DNA: TGTGCCAGCAGCTCGGGACGGGTCCCAGATACGCAGTATTTT.

The rearrangement uses TRBV5-8 and TRBJ2-2, with D uncertain. V gave up 5 bases and J gave up 7 bases, with 6 bases separating them. This CDR3 region has 11 residues. From germline, CDR1 is SGHTS and CDR2 YDEGEE. The CDR3 spells CASRLRGELFF. CDR3 nucleotide sequence: TGTGCCAGCAGACTACGCGGGGAGCTGTTTTTT.

This clonotype came up a few times. The rearrangement uses TRBV7-2 and TRBJ2-1, with a tentative D call TRBD1 (5 bases). There are 14 residues in the CDR3. V was trimmed by 0 bases and J by 6 bases, leaving 9 bases between them. Germline V gene sequence: CDR1 SGHTA, CDR2 FQGNSA. This CDR3 is CASSLAQGPNEQFF. The DNA of the CDR3 is TGTGCCAGCAGCTTAGCGCAGGGTCCCAATGAGCAGTTCTTC.

This chain joins TRBV15 and TRBJ1-1; 11 positions match TRBD1. This CDR3 is built from 13 residues. Germline V gene sequence: CDR1 LNHNV, CDR2 YYDKDF (reference sequence). J gave up 4 bases and V 5 bases, and 0 bases lay outside the gene matches. As DNA, the CDR3 is TGTGCCACCAGCGGGACAGGGGGCACTGAAGCTTTCTTT. As protein: CATSGTGGTEAFF.

Only a few counts were recorded for this clonotype. The chain links TRBV25-1 to TRBJ2-1, with D possibly being TRBD1 or TRBD2 (6 bases each). From germline, CDR1 is MGHDK and CDR2 SYGVNS. V was cut by 3 bases and J by 8 bases, with 11 bases left in between. The CDR3 is 13 amino acids. The CDR3 coding sequence is TGTGCCAGCAGTGATGGGGGGCTTTATGAGCAGTTCTTC. Translation gives CASSDGGLYEQFF.

The chain uses TRBV3-1 and TRBJ2-2, with 7 bases identical to TRBD1. Germline CDR1 is LGHDT and CDR2 is YNNKEL (reference sequence). The CDR3 is 16 residues long. The junction had 6 bases not matched to a gene; V was cut back by 3 bases and J by 2 bases. CDR3 nucleotide sequence: TGTGCCAGCAGCCACCCGACAGGGCTCAACACCGGGGAGCTGTTTTTT. Translated: CASSHPTGLNTGELFF.

The chain has TRBV15 and TRBJ1-6, with D perhaps TRBD1 (6 bases). Germline CDR1 reads LNHNV; CDR2 reads YYDKDF (reference sequence). The CDR3 contains 15 residues. The V end was cut by 0 bases, the J end by 9 bases, with 12 bases between. The CDR3 spells CATSRDRSRGSPLHF. The DNA of the CDR3 is TGTGCCACCAGCAGAGATAGGTCCAGGGGTTCACCCCTCCACTTT.

This clonotype showed up just a few times. The V gene is TRBV7-2, the J gene TRBJ2-3; maybe TRBD1 (5 bases). The CDR3 extends over 15 amino acids. V dropped 5 bases and J dropped 4 bases, with 16 bases sitting between them. CDR1 is SGHTA and CDR2 is FQGNSA in the germline V gene. DNA for the CDR3: TGTGCCAGCAGCGGAAGCACGACAGCGTCAGATACGCAGTATTTT. Protein sequence: CASSGSTTASDTQYF.

The genes are TRBV24-1 and TRBJ2-3; TRBD2 aligns across 7 bases. The trim removed 7 bases at V and 3 bases at J, leaving 6 bases unmatched. CDR3 length equals 14 residues. Germline CDR1 reads KGHDR; CDR2 reads SFDVKD. The CDR3 spells CATRPWGGTDTQYF. CDR3 coding DNA: TGTGCCACCAGGCCCTGGGGGGGAACAGATACGCAGTATTTT.

This chain connects TRBV5-1 to TRBJ1-5, with D hard to call. CDR3 size: 16 residues. Looked up from germline, CDR1 is SGHRS and CDR2 is YFSETQ. The ends were cut back, 1 base at V and 4 bases at J, with 15 bases in the middle. CDR3 DNA: TGCGCCAGCAGCTTGTTACCGGGCGACCCGAATCAGCCCCAGCATTTT. Its protein product is CASSLLPGDPNQPQHF. The entire variable domain, with the rest obtained from reference TRBV5-1 and TRBJ1-5, is as follows: KAGVTQTPRYLIKTRGQQVTLSCSPISGHRSVSWYQQTPGQGLQFLFEYFSETQRNKGNFPGRFSGRQFSNSRSEMNVSTLELGDSALYLCASSLLPGDPNQPQHFGDGTRLSIL.

This clonotype occurred a few times. The chain combines TRBV29-1 with TRBJ2-1; TRBD2 agrees at 9 bases. The V gene end was trimmed by 5 bases and the J gene end by 0 bases; junction bases not matched to a gene: 8. The CDR3 runs 16 residues. The germline CDR1 and CDR2 sequences are SQVTM and ANQGSEA. CDR3 sequence (DNA): TGCAGCGTTATCTGGGCGGGGGGGGACTCCTACAATGAGCAGTTCTTC. Translation gives CSVIWAGGDSYNEQFF.

This clonotype has a single count. The chain is built from TRBV11-1 and TRBJ1-1; possible D gene TRBD1, 5 bases. CDR1 is SGHAT and CDR2 is FQDESV in the germline V gene (reference sequence). The CDR3 spans 13 residues. V was cut by 9 bases and J by 1 base, with 12 bases left in between. The CDR3 region has the DNA TGTGCCAGTCGCGACGGGGGGAACACTGAAGCTTTCTTT. Translated, it gives CASRDGGNTEAFF.

The chain couples TRBV6-6 to TRBJ1-5; 7 positions match TRBD1. The CDR3 is made up of 17 amino acids. Germline CDR1 reads MNHNY; CDR2 reads SVGAGI (reference sequence). The V segment lost 1 base and the J segment 7 bases; nucleotides outside the gene matches: 13. The CDR3 loop is CASSYFFGTAFWQPQHF. The CDR3 DNA follows: TGTGCCAGCAGTTACTTTTTTGGGACAGCCTTTTGGCAGCCCCAGCATTTT.

The gene calls are TRBV6-5 and TRBJ2-1; no firm D call. Germline loops: CDR1 MNHEY, CDR2 SVGAGI. This CDR3 region has 13 residues. Deletions cut 2 bases from V and 10 bases from J, with 12 bases between. The CDR3 here is CASSYRAAYEQFF. In nucleotides, the CDR3 is TGTGCCAGCAGTTACAGGGCAGCATACGAGCAGTTCTTC.

V and J are TRBV6-6 and TRBJ1-4; the D gene is possibly TRBD1 (5 bases). V was cut by 7 bases and J by 5 bases, with 17 bases left in between. The CDR3 runs to 15 residues. CDR1 and CDR2 (germline): MNHNY, SVGAGI (reference sequence). CDR3 sequence: CASKTLQGSNEKLFF. In DNA form, the CDR3 reads TGTGCCAGCAAGACCCTCCAGGGTTCAAATGAAAAACTGTTTTTT.

The table lists this clonotype with a count of one. J is TRBJ1-2 and V is TRBV28; 7 bases line up with TRBD1. Germline V lookup: CDR1 MDHEN, CDR2 SYDVKM. The CDR3 runs 13 residues. V was clipped by 6 bases and J by 1 base; unmatched bases: 2. CDR3 sequence reads: CASRWDSNYGYTF. DNA for the CDR3: TGTGCCAGCAGGTGGGACAGTAACTATGGCTACACCTTC.

This clonotype was counted many times. V usage is TRBV12-3 or TRBV12-4 and J usage is TRBJ2-1; no reliable D call. This CDR3 contains 11 residues. Trimming took off 2 bases at V and 8 bases at J, with 4 bases between the two ends. In DNA form, the CDR3 reads TGTGCCAGCAGTTTAAACGATGAGCAGTTCTTC. Protein: CASSLNDEQFF.

The chain has TRBV6-1 and TRBJ1-5; D is uncertain. The germline gives CDR1 MNHNS, CDR2 SASEGT. CDR3 size: 12 residues. V lost 10 bases and J 0 bases, leaving 7 bases between the germline ends. The CDR3 loop reads CATHYSNQPQHF. The DNA of the CDR3 is TGTGCCACCCATTATAGCAATCAGCCCCAGCATTTT.

V usage is TRBV27 and J usage is TRBJ2-1; tentative D call: TRBD1 (5 bases). The CDR3 loop spans 14 amino acids. CDR1 and CDR2 from the germline V gene are MNHEY and SMNVEV (reference sequence). Trimming shortened V by 3 bases and J by 6 bases, and 12 bases separated the two germline ends. The DNA for the CDR3 is TGTGCCAGCAGTTTGGGGAAAGGGGCCAATGAGCAGTTCTTC. The encoded protein is CASSLGKGANEQFF.

Worth noting for this clonotype: Relative to the germline gene, one junction end is altered; a read error may explain this. The chain combines TRBV6-2 or TRBV6-3 with TRBJ1-6, with D unresolved. Germline V gene lookup returns CDR1 MNHEY and CDR2 SVGEGT. This CDR3 is built from 14 residues. CDR3 region: CASSDSVSNSPLHF. DNA of the CDR3: TGTGCCAGCAGTGACTCCGTCTCTAATTCACCCCTCCACTTT.

This clonotype has more than one count but fewer than ten. The chain uses TRBV12-3 or TRBV12-4 and TRBJ1-2, with D unclear. The CDR3 loop spans 13 amino acids. Between the trimmed V and J ends, which lost 6 bases and 4 bases, there was a span of 12 bases. DNA for the CDR3: TGTGCCAGCAGCTTGTCTGAGCGCTATGGCTACACCTTC. Translating it yields CASSLSERYGYTF.